The 16 T cell receptor beta chains given below trace back to one sample, sequenced in a study of T cells in localized non-small cell lung cancer. The method was immunoSEQ multiplex PCR; TCRdb's version includes in-frame clones alone and lacks a portion of them. The data contain tens of thousands of clones, roughly nine tenths of them singletons. The specimen was peripheral blood, collected before any cancer treatment. These receptors were taken from a woman aged 18-55 years with stage III lung adenocarcinoma.

The chain has TRBV5-6 and TRBJ2-7; D is unclear. The CDR3 has 13 residues. CDR1 is SGHDT, CDR2 YYEEEE, per germline. V lost 0 bases and J lost 7, with 11 bases in between. CDR3 in amino acids: CASSLGTAEEQYF. The CDR3 DNA follows: TGTGCCAGCAGCTTGGGAACAGCCGAGGAGCAGTACTTC. Full variable domain (missing parts from reference TRBV5-6 and TRBJ2-7): DAGVTQSPTHLIKTRGQQVTLRCSPKSGHDTVSWYQQALGQGPQFIFQYYEEEERQRGNFPDRFSGHQFPNYSSELNVNALLLGDSALYLCASSLGTAEEQYFGPGTRLTVT.

The chain combines TRBV5-6 with TRBJ1-2; D not resolved. Trimming cost V 4 bases and J 3 bases, with 25 bases left between them. Germline V CDR1 and CDR2: SGHDT, YYEEEE. The CDR3 length is 18 residues. CDR3 DNA: TGTGCCAGCAGCCCGCCGGACGTCCCTGGGGTTAACCACTATGGCTACACCTTC. This gives the protein CASSPPDVPGVNHYGYTF. The entire variable domain, with the rest obtained from reference TRBV5-6 and TRBJ1-2, is as follows: DAGVTQSPTHLIKTRGQQVTLRCSPKSGHDTVSWYQQALGQGPQFIFQYYEEEERQRGNFPDRFSGHQFPNYSSELNVNALLLGDSALYLCASSPPDVPGVNHYGYTFGSGTRLTVV.

This clone was seen only once. The rearrangement links TRBV7-2 to TRBJ1-2; possible D gene TRBD1, 5 bases. CDR3 length: 15 residues. Germline-derived CDR1 and CDR2 are SGHTA and FQGNSA. V lost 5 bases and J 3 bases, leaving 16 bases between the germline ends. Here the CDR3 DNA reads TGTGCCAGCAGCCCACCGACAGTCAGGGACTATGGCTACACCTTC. It translates to CASSPPTVRDYGYTF.

This clone was seen more than once but under ten times. The chain has TRBV11-2 and TRBJ2-3, with a tentative D call TRBD2 (6 bases). This CDR3 has 12 residues. The germline V gene has CDR1 SGHAT and CDR2 FQNNGV. V lost 5 bases and J 5 bases, leaving 8 bases between the germline ends. As DNA, the CDR3 is TGTGCCAGCAGCACCGGGGGAGATACGCAGTATTTT. Translated: CASSTGGDTQYF.

The V and J genes are TRBV11-2 and TRBJ1-1; unclear D gene. The CDR3 is made up of 17 amino acids. Deletions cut 1 base from V and 1 base from J, with 16 bases between. Germline V gene data show CDR1 as SGHAT and CDR2 as FQNNGV. CDR3 sequence: CASSLGFRDLKNTEAFF. CDR3 sequence (DNA): TGTGCCAGCAGCTTAGGTTTTCGGGATTTAAAGAACACTGAAGCTTTCTTT.

This chain links TRBV6-5 with TRBJ2-2; D gene unclear. Per the germline V gene, CDR1 is MNHEY and CDR2 is SVGAGI. This CDR3 comprises 13 residues. Trimming shortened V by 0 bases and J by 5 bases, and 4 bases separated the two germline ends. CDR3 bases: TGTGCCAGCAGTTACTCTTGGACCGGGGAGCTGTTTTTT. It codes for CASSYSWTGELFF.

This CDR3 is CASSLGGEDGYTF. As DNA, the CDR3 is TGCGCCAGCAGCTTGGGGGGTGAGGATGGCTACACCTTC. This chain connects TRBV5-1 to TRBJ1-2, with D hard to call. Germline CDR1 reads SGHRS; CDR2 reads YFSETQ. V lost 0 bases to trimming and J lost 6 bases, with 9 bases between them. The CDR3 loop spans 13 amino acids.

J is TRBJ2-3 and V is TRBV6-6, with TRBD2 as a possible D gene (5 bases). The CDR3 is made up of 12 amino acids. CDR1 and CDR2 from the germline V gene are MNHNY and SVGAGI (reference sequence). Trimming removed 6 bases at V and 6 bases at J, with 10 bases between. The CDR3 bases are TGTGCCAGCAGCCATGGCGGGGATACGCAGTATTTT. Its translation is CASSHGGDTQYF.

The genes are TRBV4-1 and TRBJ2-7, with 8 bases that match TRBD1. Germline lookup yields CDR1 MGHRA and CDR2 YSYEKL. CDR3 length equals 14 residues. V gave up 4 bases and J gave up 0 bases; unmatched junction bases: 2. The CDR3 loop is CASSPGQGSYEQYF. The CDR3 DNA sequence: TGCGCCAGCAGCCCCGGACAGGGCTCCTACGAGCAGTACTTC.

J is TRBJ2-5 and V is TRBV29-1; D is unclear. The V gene's germline CDR1 is SQVTM and CDR2 ANQGSEA. CDR3 length: 11 amino acids. The V gene lost 1 base and the J gene lost 2 bases, with 2 bases spanning the gap. The CDR3 spells CSVEGQETQYF. The CDR3 nucleotides are TGCAGCGTTGAAGGTCAAGAGACCCAGTACTTC.

This sequence joins TRBV6-5 and TRBJ2-5; D not resolved. Trimming pared 0 bases from V and 1 base from J, leaving 6 bases between. Germline loops: CDR1 MNHEY, CDR2 SVGAGI. This CDR3 is 14 amino acids long. CDR3 region: CASSYSRSQETQYF. Here the CDR3 DNA reads TGTGCCAGCAGTTACTCGAGGTCCCAAGAGACCCAGTACTTC.

V is TRBV4-1 and J is TRBJ2-5, with TRBD2 as a possible D gene (5 bases). The CDR3 sequence is 15 residues long. Germline CDR1 and CDR2: MGHRA and YSYEKL. Trimming left V 1 base short and J 4 bases short, with 13 bases between. The CDR3 loop is CASSQVLGTIETQYF. CDR3 nucleotide sequence: TGCGCCAGCAGCCAAGTACTAGGAACGATAGAGACCCAGTACTTC.

This clone was seen more than once but under ten times. The genes are TRBV2 and TRBJ1-2; D is undetermined. V was trimmed by 5 bases and J by 3 bases, leaving 10 bases between them. This CDR3 region has 13 residues. CDR1 and CDR2 (germline): SNHLY, FYNNEI. The CDR3 is CASSQDLYYGYTF. CDR3 bases: TGTGCCAGCAGTCAGGACCTTTACTATGGCTACACCTTC.

This chain joins TRBV5-4 and TRBJ1-3; tentative D call: TRBD1 (5 bases). Per the germline V gene, CDR1 is SGHNT and CDR2 is YYREEE (reference sequence). The V gene lost 5 bases and the J gene lost 3 bases, with 24 bases spanning the gap. CDR3 size: 18 residues. CDR3 coding DNA: TGTGCCAGCAGTCGGGCGGGGGACCGGGACGAACGTGGAAACACCATATATTTT. Its translation is CASSRAGDRDERGNTIYF.

This chain uses TRBV29-1 with TRBJ1-1; the D gene is possibly TRBD1 (6 bases). The CDR3 has 16 residues. V was trimmed by 0 bases and J by 3 bases, leaving 17 bases between them. Looked up from germline, CDR1 is SQVTM and CDR2 is ANQGSEA. The CDR3 is CSVEDRWRGLDTEAFF. The CDR3 DNA sequence: TGCAGCGTTGAAGATCGGTGGAGGGGGTTGGACACTGAAGCTTTCTTT.

The chain couples TRBV19 to TRBJ2-7; 7 positions agree with TRBD1. The CDR3 is 14 amino acids. V lost 6 bases, J lost 3 bases, and 8 bases stayed unmatched. Per the germline V gene, CDR1 is LNHDA and CDR2 is SQIVND (reference sequence). The CDR3 sequence is CASRQTGRGYEQYF. The CDR3 DNA reads TGTGCCAGTAGACAGACAGGGAGAGGCTACGAGCAGTACTTC.